The 24 T cell receptor beta chains below come from one sample, sequenced in a study of blood T cell repertoires in COVID-19. Measured with immunoSEQ multiplex PCR; TCRdb has only the in-frame clones, and not every one. The sample lists a few hundred thousand clones; roughly nine tenths were seen once. Sequenced sample: PBMCs or T cells enriched from blood (not recorded which). These receptors came from a woman in her forties or fifties who had been exposed to COVID-19.

This chain connects TRBV10-3 to TRBJ2-7; 7 bases agree with TRBD1. The germline V gene has CDR1 ENHRY and CDR2 SYGVKD. The CDR3 sequence is 15 residues long. The V and J ends lost 2 bases and 6 bases, in that order; junction bases with no gene match: 10. CDR3 in amino acids: CAISEENRGGREQYF. DNA for the CDR3: TGTGCCATCAGTGAGGAGAACAGGGGCGGCCGCGAGCAGTACTTC.

The chain has TRBV19 and TRBJ2-7; tentative D call: TRBD2 (6 bases). CDR3 length: 14 amino acids. With 3 bases removed from V and 5 bases from J, the gap between germline ends came to 14 bases. The germline gives CDR1 LNHDA, CDR2 SQIVND (reference sequence). The chain's CDR3 is CASSILGGSDEQYF. The CDR3 coding sequence is TGTGCCAGTAGTATCCTGGGGGGTTCCGACGAGCAGTACTTC.

The chain combines TRBV2 with TRBJ1-1; D is perhaps TRBD1 (6 bases). V was pared by 6 bases and J by 2 bases, with 13 bases between. CDR1 and CDR2 (germline): SNHLY, FYNNEI. The CDR3 has 14 residues. The CDR3 loop is CASRDRTANTEAFF. In nucleotides, the CDR3 is TGTGCCAGCAGGGATCGGACAGCTAACACTGAAGCTTTCTTT.

This chain links TRBV6-5 with TRBJ1-3; D not certain. In germline, CDR1 is MNHEY, CDR2 SVGAGI. The CDR3 contains 14 residues. V gave up 6 bases and J gave up 0 bases, with 9 bases separating them. The CDR3 coding sequence is TGTGCCAGCAGAGCTGTATTCTCTGGAAACACCATATATTTT. This gives the protein CASRAVFSGNTIYF.

The rearrangement uses TRBV5-4 and TRBJ2-2, with 8 bases identical to TRBD1. Germline CDR1 is SGHNT and CDR2 is YYREEE (reference sequence). This CDR3 comprises 16 residues. Trimming at V came to 4 bases and at J to 2 bases, leaving 7 bases not matched to a gene. Here the CDR3 DNA reads TGTGCCAGCAGCCGGGGCGGACAGGGAAACACCGGGGAGCTGTTTTTT. It is translated as CASSRGGQGNTGELFF.

This clone was counted once. V and J are TRBV6-1 and TRBJ2-3; no clear D. Trimming removed 3 bases from V and 6 bases from J, with 16 bases in between. CDR3 size: 15 residues. Germline V gives CDR1 MNHNS, CDR2 SASEGT. In nucleotides, the CDR3 is TGTGCCAGCAGTGAGGAGAGAAGGTCCGGCGATACGCAGTATTTT. This gives the protein CASSEERRSGDTQYF.

This clone was seen only once. The CDR3 loop is CASSGHSGTNYNEQFF. The CDR3 nucleotides read TGTGCCAGCAGCGGACACTCGGGGACTAACTACAATGAGCAGTTCTTC. This chain links TRBV9 with TRBJ2-1; 7 nucleotides line up with TRBD2. Germline V CDR1 and CDR2: SGDLS, YYNGEE. V gave up 3 bases and J gave up 3 bases; unmatched junction bases: 9. This CDR3 has 16 residues.

This clone was detected once. This chain links TRBV10-2 with TRBJ2-7; 7 bases match TRBD1. Germline V gene sequence: CDR1 WSHSY, CDR2 SAAADI. CDR3 length equals 17 residues. V was pared by 4 bases and J by 3 bases, with 15 bases of the junction left unmatched. The CDR3 coding sequence is TGCGCCAGCAGTGGAAATCCGACAGGGCCCTCGGACTACGAGCAGTACTTC. Residues: CASSGNPTGPSDYEQYF.

The rearrangement links TRBV6-5 to TRBJ2-3; 9 nucleotides agree with TRBD2. CDR1 and CDR2 (germline): MNHEY, SVGAGI. The CDR3 runs to 15 residues. J lost 5 bases, V lost 6 bases, and 9 bases had no gene match. The CDR3 loop is CASRALAGGGDTQYF. The CDR3 DNA reads as TGTGCCAGCAGAGCACTAGCGGGTGGTGGAGATACGCAGTATTTT.

This clone was found a few times. The V gene is TRBV3-1 (or the pseudogene TRBV3-2), the J gene TRBJ1-2; possibly TRBD1 for D (5 bases). This CDR3 comprises 14 residues. Looked up from germline, CDR1 is LGHDT and CDR2 is YNNKEL (reference sequence). V was trimmed by 4 bases and J by 5 bases, leaving 14 bases between them. CDR3 DNA sequence: TGTGCCAGCAGCCGAGAGGGCGGGGGGTATGGCTACACCTTC. Protein sequence: CASSREGGGYGYTF.

This chain connects TRBV6-1 to TRBJ2-1, with D maybe TRBD2 (5 bases). Per the germline V gene, CDR1 is MNHNS and CDR2 is SASEGT. V lost 0 bases, J lost 9 bases, and 12 bases lay in between. The CDR3 has 14 residues. The CDR3, as DNA: TGTGCCAGCAGTGAAGCCGTGGTAGGAGGTGAGCAGTTCTTC. It encodes CASSEAVVGGEQFF.

This clone has a single count. The rearrangement uses TRBV3-1 (or the pseudogene TRBV3-2) and TRBJ1-6; 7 bases agree with TRBD1. J was trimmed by 5 bases and V by 7 bases; bases with no gene match: 11. The CDR3 has 16 residues. Germline V gives CDR1 LGHDT, CDR2 YNNKEL (reference sequence). The CDR3, as DNA: TGTGCCAGCACCCCAAAAGGGGGACAGAATAATTCACCCCTCCACTTT. Amino acid sequence: CASTPKGGQNNSPLHF.

This clone was seen just once. The rearrangement joins TRBV28 to TRBJ2-7; 8 positions agree with TRBD1. The V and J ends lost 6 bases and 3 bases, in that order; junction bases with no gene match: 7. This CDR3 is 14 amino acids long. Germline values: CDR1 MDHEN, CDR2 SYDVKM. The DNA for the CDR3 is TGTGCCAGCAGGGACAGGGAGGTATTCTACGAGCAGTACTTC. Its protein is CASRDREVFYEQYF.

This clone was counted a single time. The junction differs from germline at one of its ends, possibly a read error. This chain connects TRBV3-1 (or the pseudogene TRBV3-2) to TRBJ1-2; 7 bases are a match to TRBD1. The CDR3 totals 12 residues. Germline-derived CDR1 and CDR2 are LGHDT and YNNKEL (reference sequence). The CDR3: CASSQGSGTAGF. In DNA, the CDR3 is TGTGCCAGCAGCCAAGGGTCCGGGACAGCCGGCTTC.

The rearrangement joins TRBV28 to TRBJ1-6; TRBD1 might be the D (6 bases). The length of the CDR3 is 15 residues. Per the germline V gene, CDR1 is MDHEN and CDR2 is SYDVKM. Trimming left V 5 bases short and J 7 bases short, with 15 bases between. CDR3 sequence (DNA): TGTGCCAGCAGTCTCAGGGGTTTGAAAAATTCACCCCTCCACTTT. Amino acids: CASSLRGLKNSPLHF.

The CDR3 coding sequence is TGTGCCAGCAGTGAAGCGCGGGGCGGCACTGAAGCTTTCTTT. As protein: CASSEARGGTEAFF. This sequence joins TRBV2 and TRBJ1-1; D perhaps matches TRBD1 (5 bases). The V end lost 0 bases, the J end lost 4 bases, and 9 bases lay between the germline ends. Germline CDR1 reads SNHLY; CDR2 reads FYNNEI. This CDR3 is 14 amino acids long.

The chain recombines TRBV2 with TRBJ2-2; no reliable D call. This CDR3 region has 13 residues. Germline V lookup: CDR1 SNHLY, CDR2 FYNNEI. V lost 8 bases, J lost 1 base, and 8 bases lay in between. The chain's CDR3 is CASFDKNTGELFF. The CDR3 bases are TGTGCCAGCTTCGACAAGAACACCGGGGAGCTGTTTTTT. The full variable domain, in which reference TRBV2 and TRBJ2-2 provide the parts outside the CDR3, is EPEVTQTPSHQVTQMGQEVILRCVPISNHLYFYWYRQILGQKVEFLVSFYNNEISEKSEIFDDQFSVERPDGSNFTLKIRSTKLEDSAMYFCASFDKNTGELFFGEGSRLTVL.

The chain's CDR3 is CASSFSGGAAKNIQYF. The CDR3, as DNA: TGTGCCAGCAGCTTTAGCGGGGGGGCGGCCAAAAACATTCAGTACTTC. The chain carries TRBV5-4 and TRBJ2-4; 11 positions match TRBD2. Germline CDR1 SGHNT, CDR2 YYREEE (reference sequence). CDR3 length: 16 amino acids. The trim removed 2 bases at V and 1 base at J, leaving 2 bases unmatched.

The chain couples TRBV4-1 to TRBJ1-3; perhaps TRBD1 as D (6 bases). This CDR3 region has 14 residues. Germline CDR1 MGHRA, CDR2 YSYEKL. V lost 3 bases and J 6 bases, leaving 12 bases between the germline ends. The chain's CDR3 is CASSQQGIENTIYF. CDR3 sequence (DNA): TGCGCCAGCAGCCAGCAGGGGATAGAAAACACCATATATTTT.

The sample holds one count of this clone. This CDR3 is also generated by other DNA sequences in the sample. The gene calls are TRBV6-5 and TRBJ1-2, with TRBD1 identical over 8 bases. The CDR3 has 13 residues. V lost 6 bases to trimming and J lost 0 bases; unmatched junction nucleotides: 0. The germline V gene has CDR1 MNHEY and CDR2 SVGAGI. CDR3 bases: TGTGCCAGCAGACAGGGGGCTAACTATGGCTACACCTTC. Translating it yields CASRQGANYGYTF.

The rearrangement joins TRBV6-5 to TRBJ2-2; maybe TRBD1 (5 bases). V was clipped by 0 bases and J by 6 bases, with 11 bases between them. Germline lookup yields CDR1 MNHEY and CDR2 SVGAGI. The CDR3 totals 15 residues. DNA for the CDR3: TGTGCCAGCAGTTACTCCAGGGTCCGGGCCGGGGAGCTGTTTTTT. It encodes CASSYSRVRAGELFF.

The chain combines TRBV14 with TRBJ1-2; 11 bases fit TRBD1. This CDR3 region has 14 residues. Germline V CDR1 and CDR2: SGHDN, FVKESK. The V and J ends lost 3 bases and 4 bases, in that order; junction bases with no gene match: 1. The CDR3 coding sequence is TGTGCCAGCAGCCAGGACAGGGGGCCCTATGGCTACACCTTC. This encodes CASSQDRGPYGYTF.

The J gene is TRBJ2-2, the V gene TRBV4-2; 9 bases are shared with TRBD1. The CDR3 has 15 amino acids. Germline assignment: CDR1 LGHNA and CDR2 YNFKEQ. The trim removed 2 bases at V and 8 bases at J, leaving 6 bases unmatched. The chain's CDR3 is CASSQYGQGFGELFF. The CDR3, as DNA: TGTGCCAGCAGCCAATACGGACAGGGGTTTGGGGAGCTGTTTTTT.

V and J are TRBV15 and TRBJ1-1; a weak D match, TRBD1 (5 bases). The CDR3 runs 14 residues. With 1 base removed from V and 1 base from J, the gap between germline ends came to 7 bases. Germline CDR1 LNHNV, CDR2 YYDKDF (reference sequence). CDR3 region: CATSRVTGNTEAFF. The CDR3 coding sequence is TGTGCCACCAGCAGAGTAACAGGGAACACTGAAGCTTTCTTT. The whole variable domain, filled in from reference TRBV15 and TRBJ1-1, reads DAMVIQNPRYQVTQFGKPVTLSCSQTLNHNVMYWYQQKSSQAPKLLFHYYDKDFNNEADTPDNFQSRRPNTSFCFLDIRSPGLGDTAMYLCATSRVTGNTEAFFGQGTRLTVV.